The 29 T cell receptor beta chains below were found in one sample sequenced in a study of blood T cell repertoires in COVID-19. Method: immunoSEQ multiplex PCR; TCRdb's copy keeps in-frame clones and lacks some. The sample includes approximately 460,000 clones, roughly nine tenths of them seen just once. Sequenced material: peripheral blood. These receptors all come from a man between 18 and 35 years old with COVID-19, enrolled during active disease.

The chain is built from TRBV24-1 and TRBJ1-6, with TRBD1 as a possible D gene (5 bases). Per the germline V gene, CDR1 is KGHDR and CDR2 is SFDVKD. Trimming stripped 5 bases from V and 5 bases from J, with 21 bases between. This CDR3 is 18 amino acids long. This CDR3 is CATSGSGRADTNNSPLHF. The CDR3 DNA follows: TGTGCCACCAGTGGGTCGGGCAGGGCCGACACGAATAATTCACCCCTCCACTTT.

This chain joins TRBV15 and TRBJ2-1; possible D gene TRBD2, 7 bases. This CDR3 spans 15 amino acids. Germline loops: CDR1 LNHNV, CDR2 YYDKDF (reference sequence). V was cut by 4 bases and J by 6 bases, with 16 bases left in between. The CDR3: CATSTLVGGLNEQFF. CDR3 nucleotide sequence: TGTGCCACCAGCACCCTAGTGGGGGGGCTCAATGAGCAGTTCTTC. The complete variable domain, with remaining parts taken from reference TRBV15 and TRBJ2-1, reads DAMVIQNPRYQVTQFGKPVTLSCSQTLNHNVMYWYQQKSSQAPKLLFHYYDKDFNNEADTPDNFQSRRPNTSFCFLDIRSPGLGDTAMYLCATSTLVGGLNEQFFGPGTRLTVL.

This chain uses TRBV6-5 with TRBJ1-2; D ambiguous. The CDR3 spans 14 residues. The V and J ends lost 7 bases and 0 bases respectively, with 12 bases between them. Germline V lookup: CDR1 MNHEY, CDR2 SVGAGI. CDR3 region: CASNSPGTNYGYTF. The CDR3 DNA reads TGTGCCAGCAACAGCCCTGGAACTAACTATGGCTACACCTTC.

The chain combines TRBV6-5 with TRBJ2-3; 9 bases agree with TRBD2. In germline, CDR1 is MNHEY, CDR2 SVGAGI. CDR3 size: 15 residues. Trimming took 7 bases from V and 1 from J; bases not matched to a gene: 6. The CDR3 sequence is CASTWASGGTDTQYF. CDR3 bases: TGTGCCAGCACTTGGGCTAGCGGGGGCACAGATACGCAGTATTTT.

The chain has TRBV18 and TRBJ1-1; D is perhaps TRBD1 (6 bases). CDR1 is KGHSH, CDR2 LQKENI, per germline. The CDR3 sequence is 15 residues long. Trimming left V 3 bases short and J 1 base short, with 12 bases between. CDR3 region: CASSPQQGTNTEAFF. DNA for the CDR3: TGTGCCAGCTCACCTCAACAGGGAACGAACACTGAAGCTTTCTTT.

This clone occurred a few times. The chain links TRBV27 to TRBJ1-3; D is unresolved. Looked up from germline, CDR1 is MNHEY and CDR2 is SMNVEV (reference sequence). Between the trimmed V and J ends, which lost 5 bases and 4 bases, there was a span of 6 bases. This CDR3 is 12 amino acids long. CDR3 DNA: TGTGCCAGCAGTCTGTTAGGAAACACCATATATTTT. Translated, it gives CASSLLGNTIYF.

The CDR3 DNA follows: TGCGCCAGCAGCTTGGGGAGAGGGCTAGCGAGTAGCACAGATACGCAGTATTTT. This gives the protein CASSLGRGLASSTDTQYF. The rearrangement uses TRBV5-1 and TRBJ2-3, with a tentative D call TRBD2 (6 bases). The CDR3 loop spans 18 amino acids. Trimming stripped 0 bases from V and 0 bases from J, with 17 bases between. The germline gives CDR1 SGHRS, CDR2 YFSETQ.

The V and J genes are TRBV5-4 and TRBJ1-1; D gene ambiguous. The CDR3 spans 15 residues. The V end was cut by 4 bases, the J end by 0 bases, with 13 bases between. The V gene's germline CDR1 is SGHNT and CDR2 YYREEE (reference sequence). The CDR3 DNA reads TGTGCCAGCAGCCATGCCGGAGGAATGAACACTGAAGCTTTCTTT. This codes for CASSHAGGMNTEAFF.

The rearrangement links TRBV11-1 to TRBJ2-3; 12 bases align to TRBD2. Germline V gene data show CDR1 as SGHAT and CDR2 as FQDESV (reference sequence). This CDR3 has 16 amino acids. The trim removed 5 bases at V and 2 bases at J, leaving 5 bases unmatched. The CDR3 DNA reads as TGTGCCAGCAGCAAACTAGCGGGGGGTCTCACAGATACGCAGTATTTT. As protein: CASSKLAGGLTDTQYF.

Concerning this clone: Other DNA sequences in this sample translate to the same CDR3. V usage is TRBV7-8 and J usage is TRBJ2-7; D not resolved. The CDR3 is made up of 13 amino acids. Trimming pared 5 bases from V and 1 base from J, leaving 9 bases between. CDR1 and CDR2 (germline): SGHVS, FQNEAQ. The CDR3 reads CASSPGFSYEQYF. For the CDR3, the DNA is TGTGCCAGCAGCCCCGGTTTTTCCTACGAGCAGTACTTC. The full variable domain, with the rest looked up from reference TRBV7-8 and TRBJ2-7, is GAGVSQSPRYKVAKRGQDVALRCDPISGHVSLFWYQQALGQGPEFLTYFQNEAQLDKSGLPSDRFFAERPEGSVSTLKIQRTQQEDSAVYLCASSPGFSYEQYFGPGTRLTVT.

The chain couples TRBV29-1 to TRBJ2-3; 10 bases map to TRBD1. Trimming cost V 6 bases and J 9 bases; bases outside gene matches: 12. The CDR3 is made up of 14 amino acids. Germline V gene lookup returns CDR1 SQVTM and CDR2 ANQGSEA. The CDR3 coding sequence is TGCAGCGTCAGGACCGGGACAGGGGCTCCAACGCAGTATTTT. Translating it yields CSVRTGTGAPTQYF.

This chain uses TRBV21-1 with TRBJ1-3; TRBD1, as called in the table, went unchecked against the DNA. TRBV21-1 is designated a pseudogene. This CDR3 contains 20 residues. CDR3 sequence reads: CASSKGGDRGSFRSGNTIYF. Written as DNA, the CDR3 is TGTGCCAGCAGCAAGGGGGGGGACAGGGGATCGTTTAGGTCTGGAAACACCATATATTTT.

This chain uses TRBV5-4 with TRBJ2-5; possibly TRBD2 for D (5 bases). With 3 bases removed from V and 2 bases from J, the gap between germline ends came to 11 bases. This CDR3 contains 14 residues. In germline, CDR1 is SGHNT, CDR2 YYREEE (reference sequence). CDR3 nucleotides: TGTGCCAGCAGCTCACCTAGCCCTCAAGAGACCCAGTACTTC. It translates to CASSSPSPQETQYF. Combining the CDR3 with reference TRBV5-4 and TRBJ2-5 gives the whole variable domain ETGVTQSPTHLIKTRGQQVTLRCSSQSGHNTVSWYQQALGQGPQFIFQYYREEENGRGNFPPRFSGLQFPNYSSELNVNALELDDSALYLCASSSPSPQETQYFGPGTRLLVL.

The chain recombines TRBV6-5 with TRBJ2-2; D call uncertain. CDR1 is MNHEY and CDR2 is SVGAGI in the germline V gene. Deletions cut 0 bases from V and 8 bases from J, with 13 bases between. The CDR3 has 15 amino acids. The CDR3 loop reads CASSYSRLWMGELFF. Written as DNA, the CDR3 is TGTGCCAGCAGTTACTCGAGACTCTGGATGGGGGAGCTGTTTTTT.

This rearrangement joins TRBV5-1 to TRBJ1-2; 9 nucleotides line up with TRBD1. Germline V gene data show CDR1 as SGHRS and CDR2 as YFSETQ. After removal of 3 bases from V and 9 bases from J, the junction contained 12 bases not matched to a gene. CDR3 size: 15 residues. The CDR3 here is CASSWGQGMEISYTF. CDR3 DNA: TGCGCCAGCAGCTGGGGACAGGGAATGGAGATAAGCTACACCTTC.

The chain recombines TRBV5-8 with TRBJ1-6; D is uncertain. The germline CDR1 and CDR2 sequences are SGHTS and YDEGEE. The CDR3 is 14 amino acids. V lost 7 bases and J lost 5, with 13 bases in between. The CDR3 protein is CASRKYRDNSPLHF. The DNA of the CDR3 is TGTGCCAGCCGCAAATACCGGGATAATTCACCCCTCCACTTT.

DNA of the CDR3: TGTGCCAGCAGGGCGGGACGGTCCACCGGGGAGCTGTTTTTT. This sequence encodes CASRAGRSTGELFF. The chain is built from TRBV6-5 and TRBJ2-2; D possibly corresponds to TRBD2 (6 bases). This CDR3 is 14 amino acids long. Trimming removed 6 bases at V and 4 bases at J, with 12 bases between. Germline V gene lookup returns CDR1 MNHEY and CDR2 SVGAGI.

The chain recombines TRBV25-1 with TRBJ2-7; TRBD1 is a possible D gene (6 bases). The CDR3 loop spans 14 amino acids. V was pared by 3 bases and J by 6 bases, with 15 bases between. Looked up from germline, CDR1 is MGHDK and CDR2 is SYGVNS. CDR3 loop: CASSDRQVTPEQYF. The CDR3 DNA reads as TGTGCCAGCAGTGACCGACAGGTCACCCCCGAGCAGTACTTC.

The gene calls are TRBV21-1 and TRBJ2-7; no DNA check was done on the table's D call, TRBD2. TRBV21-1 represents a pseudogene. CDR3 length: 11 amino acids. CDR3 sequence reads: CASSNQRELDF. In DNA, the CDR3 is TGTGCCAGCAGCAATCAGCGGGAGTTAGACTTC.

The chain recombines TRBV6-5 with TRBJ1-4, with D perhaps TRBD1 (5 bases). The CDR3 has 15 residues. V dropped 0 bases and J dropped 5 bases, with 10 bases sitting between them. Per germline, CDR1 MNHEY and CDR2 SVGAGI. CDR3 DNA sequence: TGTGCCAGCAGTTACTCTCAGGGTAGGAATGAAAAACTGTTTTTT. Residues: CASSYSQGRNEKLFF.

To note about this clone: Other nucleotide sequences in the sample specify the same CDR3. DNA for the CDR3: TGCGCCAGCAGTAGGCAGGGGACCGGGGAGCTGTTTTTT. This encodes CASSRQGTGELFF. J is TRBJ2-2 and V is TRBV5-1; tentative D call: TRBD1 (6 bases). Germline-derived CDR1 and CDR2 are SGHRS and YFSETQ. The V and J ends lost 5 bases and 5 bases respectively, with 10 bases between them. There are 13 residues in the CDR3.

This clone was detected only once. The rearrangement uses TRBV7-8 and TRBJ1-2, with 7 bases lining up with TRBD1. The CDR3 sequence is 15 residues long. Per the germline V gene, CDR1 is SGHVS and CDR2 is FQNEAQ. V shed 3 bases, J shed 8 bases, and the junction held 12 bases outside the gene matches. The CDR3 coding sequence is TGTGCCAGCAGCTTTCAGACAGGGACCTCCTTAGGCTACACCTTC. It encodes CASSFQTGTSLGYTF.

This clone was picked up one time. The J gene is TRBJ2-5, the V gene TRBV6-5; 8 bases align to TRBD2. From germline, CDR1 is MNHEY and CDR2 SVGAGI. V was clipped by 5 bases and J by 9 bases; unmatched bases: 14. The CDR3 is 15 residues long. CDR3 in DNA: TGTGCCAGCAGTACTAGCGGACTGGCGGCTGAGGCCCAGTACTTC. It specifies CASSTSGLAAEAQYF.

The chain links TRBV3-1 (or the pseudogene TRBV3-2) to TRBJ1-2; no clear D gene. This CDR3 has 12 residues. The germline gives CDR1 LGHDT, CDR2 YNNKEL (reference sequence). V lost 4 bases, J lost 7 bases, and 10 bases lay in between. The CDR3 region is CASSRQAAGYTF. CDR3 bases: TGTGCCAGCAGCCGGCAGGCTGCTGGCTACACCTTC.

This chain joins TRBV5-1 and TRBJ1-1, with 9 positions matching TRBD1. The CDR3 contains 15 residues. Germline V lookup: CDR1 SGHRS, CDR2 YFSETQ. With V trimmed by 4 bases and J by 5 bases, 9 bases remained unmatched. The CDR3: CASSVATGGETEAFF. CDR3 DNA sequence: TGCGCCAGCAGCGTGGCGACAGGGGGAGAGACTGAAGCTTTCTTT.

The V and J genes are TRBV9 and TRBJ2-1; 9 bases are shared with TRBD2. The CDR3 loop spans 15 amino acids. V gave up 4 bases and J gave up 6 bases; unmatched junction bases: 8. The germline CDR1 and CDR2 sequences are SGDLS and YYNGEE. The chain's CDR3 is CASSIEREALNEQFF. The CDR3 nucleotides read TGTGCCAGCAGCATCGAGCGGGAGGCCCTCAATGAGCAGTTCTTC.

The table lists this clone with a few counts. J is TRBJ2-2 and V is TRBV5-1; possible D gene TRBD2, 5 bases. The CDR3 spans 19 residues. Germline V gives CDR1 SGHRS, CDR2 YFSETQ. The V end was cut by 4 bases, the J end by 1 base, with 23 bases between. CDR3 in DNA: TGCGCCAGCAGCGCTCCCTCGGGAAGGAGCGGCTTGAACACCGGGGAGCTGTTTTTT. Translated, it gives CASSAPSGRSGLNTGELFF. Together with reference TRBV5-1 and TRBJ2-2, the CDR3 gives the full variable domain: KAGVTQTPRYLIKTRGQQVTLSCSPISGHRSVSWYQQTPGQGLQFLFEYFSETQRNKGNFPGRFSGRQFSNSRSEMNVSTLELGDSALYLCASSAPSGRSGLNTGELFFGEGSRLTVL.

The rearrangement links TRBV28 to TRBJ2-1; 9 bases fit TRBD1. The CDR3 covers 14 residues. Trimming cost V 9 bases and J 7 bases; bases outside gene matches: 10. CDR1 and CDR2 (germline): MDHEN, SYDVKM. CDR3 nucleotide sequence: TGTGCCAGTGTTCGGGACAGGGTCAAGAATGAGCAGTTCTTC. This gives the protein CASVRDRVKNEQFF.

This chain uses TRBV7-9 with TRBJ1-1; a possible D gene is TRBD1 (6 bases). Germline CDR1 SEHNR, CDR2 FQNEAQ (reference sequence). This CDR3 has 13 amino acids. V was clipped by 6 bases and J by 1 base, with 9 bases between them. In DNA form, the CDR3 reads TGTGCCAGCAGGACAGGTGGGAACACTGAAGCTTTCTTT. This translates into CASRTGGNTEAFF.